This T cell receptor beta chain was sequenced in a study of OX40 agonist ivuxolimab in advanced cancers. Background for the entire study: Ivuxolimab was a fully human IgG2 agonistic monoclonal antibody targeting the costimulatory receptor OX40 (CD134). Patients were allowed to have had prior anti-PD-1, anti-PD-L1 or anti-CTLA-4 therapy, and approximately 40% of the dose-escalation patients had previously received checkpoint inhibitors. The paper covers the monotherapy dose-escalation part of the phase I ivuxolimab trial, which included N of about 56 patients. Of the approximately 50 dose-escalation patients, hepatocellular carcinoma was present in 19, melanoma in some 15, renal cell carcinoma in 9 and head and neck cancer in 9. In the dose-escalation cohort, over 65% of patients were male, and the mean age was about 55 years, with a range of 23 to 79. The purpose of peripheral TCRbeta sequencing was to test whether ivuxolimab changed TCR sequence diversity and led to clonal T-cell expansion. Intravenous ivuxolimab was administered to patients every 2 weeks at six dose levels: 0.01, 0.1, 0.3, 1.5, 3 and 10 mg/kg. Three dose-escalation patients achieved partial responses, one with hepatocellular carcinoma and two with cutaneous melanoma. Overall results and qualifications from the work: Clonal expansion of both CD4+ and CD8+ blood T cells was observed from baseline to week 6 at doses 0.1 to 3.0 mg/kg. Low levels of normalized T-cell clonal expansion were also shown by some nonresponding patients. Antigen specificity was not determined for the clonally expanded peripheral T cells. After ivuxolimab, expanded clones were on average more numerous among CD8+ T cells than among CD4+ T cells. Partial responders in the 0.1-3.0 mg/kg groups had among the lowest normalized peripheral clonal expansion, especially among CD8+ T cells.

Trimming at the junction amounts to 0 bases on V and 0 bases on J, and the germline ends lie 8 bases apart. The CDR3, from cysteine to phenylalanine, totals 16 residues. The retained sequence is limited to the CDR3, 48 bases, with the frame set at the first base. Sequences LGHNA (CDR1) and YSLEER (CDR2) are obtained from the germline V gene. Genomic DNA was extracted from sorted cells for sequencing of the TCRbeta CDR3 region. TCRbeta CDR3 regions were sequenced using the immunoSEQ Assay. Here the immuneACCESS table is served through TCRdb, limited to in-frame sequences with V and J called. Missing clones are a known gap in these copies; in checked studies unresolved V genes cover under half, and the rest lacks a known reason. The sample data list tens of thousands of clones, and about 93% of these were observed just once. The ten top clones hold almost 25% of the sample. Patients with autoimmune disease history or receiving systemic immunosuppression were excluded from the trial. Peripheral blood for TCR sequencing was drawn from every dose cohort at baseline, at cycle 4 day 1 and at cycle 7 day 1. The samples were taken from a phase I, first-in-human, multicenter, open-label dose-escalation trial of ivuxolimab. Adults with locally advanced or metastatic head and neck squamous cell, hepatocellular, melanoma or renal cell carcinoma were enrolled in the trial. CD4+ and CD8+ T cells were sorted separately from peripheral blood before TCR sequencing.

A remark on this clone: Its antigen is unknown. The record has no base qualities; no much larger clone is one base away.

Specimen: CD4+ or CD8+ T cells sorted from blood, collected in a trial of the OX40 agonist ivuxolimab. The rearrangement joined TRBV4-3 to TRBJ2-2, with the D gene not confidently named. The receptor was isolated from an adult with an advanced solid tumor such as melanoma, head and neck, liver or kidney cancer. The CDR3 is CASSQDPGANTGELFF. The nucleotide sequence reads as follows: TGCGCCAGCAGCCAAGACCCGGGCGCGAACACCGGGGAGCTGTTTTTT.